A single sample gave rise to the 10 T cell receptor beta chains below, sequenced in a study of blood T cells in healthy people across ages (dated by TCRdb to 2014 to 2015). Library prep was done by 5' RACE. The reads were generated on an Illumina HiSeq 2500. The second PCR ran for roughly 6 to 11 cycles and used a J-beta primer mix along with a sample-barcoded 5' primer. Clones were called with MiXCR by TCRdb after fastp trimmed the public reads at Q25, and only in-frame beta chains were retained. Rows are combined by CDR3 protein, so each entry shows the most common genes and DNA. Recorded for this sample are about 290,000 distinct CDR3 sequences; around 30% of them occurred a single time. The ten top clones hold over 25% of the sample. Sequenced: blood. These receptor sequences come from a woman between 65 and 79 years old in good health.

The chain couples TRBV6-1 to TRBJ1-3; D perhaps matches TRBD1 (5 bases). The V end was cut by 4 bases, the J end by 2 bases, with 12 bases between. Per the germline V gene, CDR1 is MNHNS and CDR2 is SASEGT. The CDR3 has 15 amino acids. The CDR3 sequence is CASSASREPGNTIYF. The CDR3 DNA sequence: TGTGCCAGCAGTGCCTCCAGGGAACCTGGAAACACCATATATTTT.

A few counts support this clonotype. This chain connects TRBV7-3 to TRBJ2-5; TRBD1 agrees at 9 bases. Germline loops: CDR1 SGHTA, CDR2 FQGTGA. V lost 5 bases to trimming and J lost 4 bases; unmatched junction nucleotides: 8. The CDR3 consists of 15 residues. The CDR3 nucleotides are TGTGCCAGCAGCCCGGGGGACAGGGATGGAGAGACCCAGTACTTC. Protein: CASSPGDRDGETQYF.

The V call is TRBV27, the J call TRBJ1-4; a possible D gene is TRBD1 (6 bases). This CDR3 is 13 amino acids long. Trimming stripped 10 bases from V and 8 bases from J, with 17 bases between. Germline-derived CDR1 and CDR2 are MNHEY and SMNVEV (reference sequence). The CDR3 reads CATAGGAREKLFF. The CDR3 nucleotides are TGTGCCACCGCGGGGGGGGCTCGGGAAAAACTGTTTTTT.

This clonotype was detected many times. The gene calls are TRBV20-1 and TRBJ1-2; weak D call: TRBD1 (5 bases). This CDR3 is built from 12 residues. Germline V gene data show CDR1 as DFQATT and CDR2 as SNEGSKA (reference sequence). V was shortened by 5 bases and J by 8 bases, with 15 bases between the two germline ends. CDR3 in amino acids: CSAEERKGGYTF. For the CDR3, the DNA is TGCAGTGCTGAGGAAAGGAAGGGGGGCTACACCTTC.

The chain recombines TRBV4-2 with TRBJ2-1; perhaps TRBD2 as D (6 bases). Germline CDR1 and CDR2: LGHNA and YNFKEQ. This CDR3 has 16 amino acids. Trimming took 4 bases from V and 6 from J, leaving 19 bases between them. The CDR3 sequence: CASSLGEVQMGNEQFF. The DNA of the CDR3 is TGTGCCAGCAGCCTTGGGGAGGTCCAGATGGGCAATGAGCAGTTCTTC.

The chain employs TRBV5-8 and TRBJ2-5; 8 bases match TRBD2. Trimming removed 5 bases from V and 4 bases from J; junction bases left unmatched: 16. Germline CDR1 SGHTS, CDR2 YDEGEE. The CDR3 extends over 17 amino acids. CDR3 in DNA: TGTGCCAGCAGTCTAATATTAGCGGGGCGGAACGGAGAGACCCAGTACTTC. This encodes CASSLILAGRNGETQYF.

As for this clonotype: Sequence at one end of the junction differs from germline and may be a read error. The chain has TRBV29-1 and TRBJ2-3, with TRBD1 as a possible D gene (6 bases). The CDR3 consists of 12 residues. Germline CDR1 and CDR2: SQVTM and ANQGSEA. The CDR3 bases are TGCAGCGCTTCACAGGGCACAGATACGCGGTATTTT. The encoded protein is CSASQGTDTRYF.

This chain joins TRBV6-6 and TRBJ2-5; D unresolved. The CDR3 length is 12 residues. In germline, CDR1 is MNHNY, CDR2 SVGAGI (reference sequence). Trimming removed 6 bases from V and 2 bases from J, with 7 bases in between. The CDR3 sequence: CASSNTQETQYF. The CDR3 coding sequence is TGTGCCAGCAGCAACACACAAGAGACCCAGTACTTC.

This clonotype has more than one count but fewer than ten. This chain joins TRBV7-9 and TRBJ1-2, with 7 nucleotides matching TRBD1. Per germline, CDR1 SEHNR and CDR2 FQNEAQ (reference sequence). The length of the CDR3 is 14 residues. The trim removed 1 base at V and 6 bases at J, leaving 5 bases unmatched. In nucleotides, the CDR3 is TGTGCCAGCAGCTTAGGCCAGGGGGGAGATGGCTACACCTTC. Encoded protein: CASSLGQGGDGYTF.

This clonotype was observed a handful of times. V and J are TRBV29-1 and TRBJ1-2; 7 bases align to TRBD1. Per the germline V gene, CDR1 is SQVTM and CDR2 is ANQGSEA. CDR3 size: 14 residues. V dropped 3 bases and J dropped 3; count of bases not matched to a gene: 7. CDR3 region: CSVDPFQGDYGYTF. The CDR3, as DNA: TGCAGCGTTGACCCTTTCCAGGGGGACTATGGCTACACCTTC. Combining the CDR3 with reference TRBV29-1 and TRBJ1-2 gives the whole variable domain SAVISQKPSRDICQRGTSLTIQCQVDSQVTMMFWYRQQPGQSLTLIATANQGSEATYESGFVIDKFPISRPNLTFSTLTVSNMSPEDSSIYLCSVDPFQGDYGYTFGSGTRLTVV.